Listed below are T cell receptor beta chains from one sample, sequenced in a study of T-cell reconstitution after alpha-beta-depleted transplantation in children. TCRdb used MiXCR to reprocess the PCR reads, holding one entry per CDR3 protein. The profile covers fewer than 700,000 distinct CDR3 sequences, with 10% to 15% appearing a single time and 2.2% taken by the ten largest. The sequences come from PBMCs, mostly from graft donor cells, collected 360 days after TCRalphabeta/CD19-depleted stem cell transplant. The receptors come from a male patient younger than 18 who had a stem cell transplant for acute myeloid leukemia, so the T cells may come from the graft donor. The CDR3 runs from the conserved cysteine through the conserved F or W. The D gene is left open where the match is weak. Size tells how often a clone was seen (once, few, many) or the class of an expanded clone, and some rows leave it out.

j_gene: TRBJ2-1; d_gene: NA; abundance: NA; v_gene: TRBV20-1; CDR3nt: TGCAGTGCTCGGTCGACTTGGGTGTGGTTCTTC; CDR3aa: CSARSTWVWFF
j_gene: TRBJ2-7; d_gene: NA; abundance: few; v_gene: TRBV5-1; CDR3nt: TGCGCCAGCAGCCTACTGACAGGCCCACTCTCCTACGAGCAGTACTTC; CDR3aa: CASSLLTGPLSYEQYF
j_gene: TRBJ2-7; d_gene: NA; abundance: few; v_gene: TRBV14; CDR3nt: TGTGCCAGCAGCCAAGATCACACAGACACCTACGAGCAGTACTTC; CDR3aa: CASSQDHTDTYEQYF
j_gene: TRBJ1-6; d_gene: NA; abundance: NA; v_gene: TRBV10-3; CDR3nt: TGTGCCATCAGCGGGGACAAAAGCTCCTATAATTCACCCCTCCACTTT; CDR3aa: CAISGDKSSYNSPLHF
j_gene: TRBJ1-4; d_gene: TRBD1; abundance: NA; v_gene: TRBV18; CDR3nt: TGTGCCAGCTCACCCTCGAGACAGGGTAATGAAAAACTGTTTTTT; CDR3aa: CASSPSRQGNEKLFF
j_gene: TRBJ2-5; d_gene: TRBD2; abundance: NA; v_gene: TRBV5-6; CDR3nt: TGTGCCAGCAGCGGACTAGCTTCGGGAGGAAAGACCCAGTACTTC; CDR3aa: CASSGLASGGKTQYF
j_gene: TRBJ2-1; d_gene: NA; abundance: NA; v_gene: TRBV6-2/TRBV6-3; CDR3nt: TGTGCCAGCAGTTACGCGTACACGGGAGTGAGCCACAATGAGCAGTTCTTC; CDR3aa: CASSYAYTGVSHNEQFF
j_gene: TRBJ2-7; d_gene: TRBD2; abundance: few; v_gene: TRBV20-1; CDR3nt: TGCAGTGCTCCGACTAGCGGGACGCGGTCCTACGAGCAGTACTTC; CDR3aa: CSAPTSGTRSYEQYF
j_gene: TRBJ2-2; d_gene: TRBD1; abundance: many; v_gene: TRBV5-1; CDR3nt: TGCGCCAGCAGCTTTGGATGGACAGGGGCGATCGGGGAGCTGTTTTTT; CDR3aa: CASSFGWTGAIGELFF
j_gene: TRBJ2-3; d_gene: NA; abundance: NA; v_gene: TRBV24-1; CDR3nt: TGTGCCACCAGTGATTTCGAAGTAACAGATACGCAGTATTTT; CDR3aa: CATSDFEVTDTQYF
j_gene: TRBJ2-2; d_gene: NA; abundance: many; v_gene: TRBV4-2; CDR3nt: TGTGCCAGCCGGGACTTCCGCGTTCCCGGGGAGCTGTTTTTT; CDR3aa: CASRDFRVPGELFF
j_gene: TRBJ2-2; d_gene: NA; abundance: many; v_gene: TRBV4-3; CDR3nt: TGCGCCAGCAGCCAAGATCCTGGAGTACTGAACACCGGGGAGCTGTTTTTT; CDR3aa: CASSQDPGVLNTGELFF
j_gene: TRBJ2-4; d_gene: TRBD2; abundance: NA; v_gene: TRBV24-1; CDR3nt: TGTGCCACCAGTGATTCGATGAGTAGCGGGAGGGCCCTCGCCAAAAACATTCAGTACTTC; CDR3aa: CATSDSMSSGRALAKNIQYF
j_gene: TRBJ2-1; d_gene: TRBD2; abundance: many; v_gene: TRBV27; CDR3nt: TGTGCCAGCAGCTTAGGGACTAGCGGGCTTAATGAGCAGTTCTTC; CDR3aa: CASSLGTSGLNEQFF
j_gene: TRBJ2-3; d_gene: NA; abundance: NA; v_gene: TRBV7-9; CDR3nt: TGTGCCAGCAGCTTCGACAGGGAAAAGGGGGGTACGCAGTATTTT; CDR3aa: CASSFDREKGGTQYF
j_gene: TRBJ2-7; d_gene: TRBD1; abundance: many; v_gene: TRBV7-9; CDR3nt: TGTGCCACGTCTATGACAGGGGTTCAGGACTACGAGCAGTACTTC; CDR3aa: CATSMTGVQDYEQYF
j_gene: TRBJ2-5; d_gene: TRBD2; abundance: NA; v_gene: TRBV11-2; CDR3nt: TGTGCCAGCAGCTTAGGGAGGACTAGCGGGATTCCCCAAGAGACCCAGTACTTC; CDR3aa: CASSLGRTSGIPQETQYF
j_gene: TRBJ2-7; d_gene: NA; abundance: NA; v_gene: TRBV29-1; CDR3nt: TGCAGCGGTGGTGGAGAGAATTTCATAAGAGAGCAGTACTTC; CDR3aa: CSGGGENFIREQYF
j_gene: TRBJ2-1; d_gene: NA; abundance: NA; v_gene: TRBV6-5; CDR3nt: TGTGCCAGCAGTTACTCCGGTAGCGCGAGATACAATGAGCAGTTCTTC; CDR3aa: CASSYSGSARYNEQFF
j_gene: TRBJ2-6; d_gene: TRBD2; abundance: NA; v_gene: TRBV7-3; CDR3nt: TGTGCCAGCAGCTTACCTAGCGGGACCGTCTCTGGGGCCAACGTCCTGACTTTC; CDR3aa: CASSLPSGTVSGANVLTF
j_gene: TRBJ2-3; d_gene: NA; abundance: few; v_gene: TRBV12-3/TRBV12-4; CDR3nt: TGTGCCAGCGGTTGGAATTCGGCGGATACGCAGTATTTT; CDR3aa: CASGWNSADTQYF
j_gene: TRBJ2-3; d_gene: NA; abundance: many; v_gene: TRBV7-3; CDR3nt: TGTGCCAGCAGCCCCCGTCCTAGCACAGATACGCAGTATTTT; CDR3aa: CASSPRPSTDTQYF
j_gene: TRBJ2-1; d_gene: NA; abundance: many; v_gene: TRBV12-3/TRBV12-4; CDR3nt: TGTGCCAGCAGTTTAAGGGAGTTCAGTGAGCAGTTCTTC; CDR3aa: CASSLREFSEQFF
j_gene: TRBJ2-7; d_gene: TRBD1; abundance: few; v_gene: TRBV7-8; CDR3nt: TGTGCCAGCACCTCGGACAGGAGCTCCTACGAGCAGTACTTC; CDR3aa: CASTSDRSSYEQYF
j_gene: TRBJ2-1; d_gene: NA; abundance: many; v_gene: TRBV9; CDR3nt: TGTGCCAGCAGCGTAGGGGACGCCCACGTTGAGCAGTTCTTC; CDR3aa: CASSVGDAHVEQFF
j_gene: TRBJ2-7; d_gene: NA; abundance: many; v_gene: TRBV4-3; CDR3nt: TGCGCCAGCAGCCACGAAGGAGGTGACGAGCAGTACTTC; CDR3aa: CASSHEGGDEQYF
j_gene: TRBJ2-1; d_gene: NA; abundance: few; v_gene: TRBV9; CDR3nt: TGTGCCAGCACCAAAGCAGGGGGGCCCTACCTTGATGAGCAGTTCTTC; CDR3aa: CASTKAGGPYLDEQFF
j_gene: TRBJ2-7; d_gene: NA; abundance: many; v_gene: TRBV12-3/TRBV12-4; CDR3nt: TGTGCCAGCAGTGCCGGGGACCACTCCTACGAGCAGTACTTC; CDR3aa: CASSAGDHSYEQYF
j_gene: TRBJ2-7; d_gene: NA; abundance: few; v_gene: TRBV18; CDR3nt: TGTGCCAGCTCAACGACTGAGGCCCCCTACGAGCAGTACTTC; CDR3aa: CASSTTEAPYEQYF
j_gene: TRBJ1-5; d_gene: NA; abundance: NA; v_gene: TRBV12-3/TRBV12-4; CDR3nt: TGTGCCAGCAGTTTGGACAGCCCAGCTCTTAATCAGCCCCAGCATTTT; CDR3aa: CASSLDSPALNQPQHF
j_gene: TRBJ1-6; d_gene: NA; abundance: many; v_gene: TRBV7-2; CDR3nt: TGTGCCAGCACCAAGTCGGCGGATTCACCCCTCCACTTT; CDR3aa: CASTKSADSPLHF
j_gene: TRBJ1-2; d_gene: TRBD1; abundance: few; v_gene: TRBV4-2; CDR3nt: TGTGCCAGCAGCCAAGTCGGACAGGGCGCAGCCTACACCTTC; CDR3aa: CASSQVGQGAAYTF
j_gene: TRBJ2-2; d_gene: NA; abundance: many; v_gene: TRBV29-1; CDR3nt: TGCAGCGGCCGTAGGGGAATAACCGGGGAGCTGTTTTTT; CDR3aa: CSGRRGITGELFF
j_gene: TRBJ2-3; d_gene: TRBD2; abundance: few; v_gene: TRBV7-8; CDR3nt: TGTGCCAGCCAGCGGGAGTCTGCGCAGTATTTT; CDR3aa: CASQRESAQYF
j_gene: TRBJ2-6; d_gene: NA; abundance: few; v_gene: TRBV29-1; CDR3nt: TGCAGCGCTCAAGTGTCTGGGGCCAACGTCCTGACTTTC; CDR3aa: CSAQVSGANVLTF
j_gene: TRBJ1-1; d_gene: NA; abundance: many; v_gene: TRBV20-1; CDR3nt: TGCAGTGCTAGAGATCAGGGGCGAGCGCCTACTGAAGCTTTCTTT; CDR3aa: CSARDQGRAPTEAFF
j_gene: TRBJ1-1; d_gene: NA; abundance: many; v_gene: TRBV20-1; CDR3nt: TGCAGTGCCAAAGCTGTTGGGGAAGCTTTCTTT; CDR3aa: CSAKAVGEAFF
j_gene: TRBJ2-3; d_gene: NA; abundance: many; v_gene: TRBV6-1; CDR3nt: TGTGCCAGCAGCGCCGGCCACCTTACATCCACAGATACGCAGTATTTT; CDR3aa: CASSAGHLTSTDTQYF
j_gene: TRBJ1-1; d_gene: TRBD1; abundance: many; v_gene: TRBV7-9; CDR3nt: TGTGCCAGCAGCTCGCCCCTGACAGGGGAAGCTTTCTTT; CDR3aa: CASSSPLTGEAFF
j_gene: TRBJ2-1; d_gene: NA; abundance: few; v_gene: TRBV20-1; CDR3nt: TGCAGTGCTAGAGATCAATCAGATGAGCAGTTCTTC; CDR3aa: CSARDQSDEQFF
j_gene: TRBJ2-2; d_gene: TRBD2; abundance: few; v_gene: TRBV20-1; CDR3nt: TGCAGTGCTAGAGTCCCCCGGACTAGCGGGAATGTCGGGGAGCTGTTTTTT; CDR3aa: CSARVPRTSGNVGELFF
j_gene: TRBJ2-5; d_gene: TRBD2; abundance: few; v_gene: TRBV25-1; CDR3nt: TGTGCCAGCAGTGTTCTTGGGAGGGGCGAGTTTGGAGAGACCCAGTACTTC; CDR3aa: CASSVLGRGEFGETQYF
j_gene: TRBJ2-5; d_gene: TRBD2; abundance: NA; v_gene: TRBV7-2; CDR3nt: TGTGCCAGCAGCTTACTAGCGGGAGATGGTGAGACCCAGTACTTC; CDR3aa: CASSLLAGDGETQYF
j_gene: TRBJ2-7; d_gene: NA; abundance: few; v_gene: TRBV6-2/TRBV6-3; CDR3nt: TGTGCCAGCAGAACCCGGGACTTTCGGTACGAGCAGTACTTC; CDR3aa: CASRTRDFRYEQYF
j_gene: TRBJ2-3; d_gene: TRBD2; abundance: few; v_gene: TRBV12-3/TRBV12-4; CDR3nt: TGTGCCAGCAGTTTAGCGACTAGCGGGGCCGGGAATACGCAGTATTTT; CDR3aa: CASSLATSGAGNTQYF
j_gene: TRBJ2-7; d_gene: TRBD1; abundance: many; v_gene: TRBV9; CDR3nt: TGTGCCAGCAGCGTAGAAGGGACAGTCAACTACGAGCAGTACTTC; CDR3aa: CASSVEGTVNYEQYF
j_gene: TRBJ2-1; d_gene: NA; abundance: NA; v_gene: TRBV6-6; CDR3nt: TGTGCCAGTTTCGGGAGCCCCAATGAGCAGTTCTTC; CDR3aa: CASFGSPNEQFF
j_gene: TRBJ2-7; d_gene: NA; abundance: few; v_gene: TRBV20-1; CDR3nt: TGCAGTGCTAGAAACCCAGACACCTACGAGCAGTACTTC; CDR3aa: CSARNPDTYEQYF